These 14 T cell receptor beta chains originate from one sample sequenced in a study of blood T cell repertoires in COVID-19. Data came from immunoSEQ multiplex PCR; TCRdb stores just in-frame clones and leaves some out. This table has over 350,000 clones, over 75% appearing once. Sequencing used PBMCs or T cells enriched from blood (not recorded which). The receptors stem from a woman in her 30s with acute COVID-19.

The chain has TRBV30 and TRBJ2-3; TRBD1 agrees at 7 bases. Trimming took 4 bases from V and 1 from J; bases not matched to a gene: 11. The CDR3 has 16 residues. Looked up from germline, CDR1 is GTSNPN and CDR2 is SVGIG (reference sequence). The CDR3 loop is CAWILPTGLRTDTQYF. In DNA form, the CDR3 reads TGTGCCTGGATCCTCCCGACAGGGTTACGCACAGATACGCAGTATTTT.

The table lists this clone with a few counts. The gene calls are TRBV7-7 and TRBJ2-1; 16 positions agree with TRBD2. Germline V gives CDR1 SSHAT, CDR2 FNYEAQ (reference sequence). The CDR3 covers 16 residues. The V and J ends lost 4 bases and 6 bases, in that order; junction bases with no gene match: 3. Written as DNA, the CDR3 is TGTGCCAGCAGCTCGGGGACTAGCGGGGGGGCCAATGAGCAGTTCTTC. It codes for CASSSGTSGGANEQFF.

The CDR3 DNA is TGCGCCAGCAGCTTGCAGGGTCGGTCCTACGAGCAGTACTTC. Its protein product is CASSLQGRSYEQYF. The chain joins TRBV5-1 to TRBJ2-7, with D maybe TRBD1 (5 bases). The V and J ends lost 1 base and 1 base respectively, with 9 bases between them. The germline gives CDR1 SGHRS, CDR2 YFSETQ. The CDR3 has 14 amino acids.

The rearrangement links TRBV25-1 to TRBJ2-2; 7 nucleotides align to TRBD1. This CDR3 is built from 15 residues. Germline V gene data show CDR1 as MGHDK and CDR2 as SYGVNS. With V trimmed by 4 bases and J by 3 bases, 5 bases remained unmatched. CDR3 bases: TGTGCCAGCAGTGGACAGGGTAGGGACACCGGGGAGCTGTTTTTT. This translates into CASSGQGRDTGELFF.

V and J are TRBV5-1 and TRBJ2-5, with TRBD1 matching 12 bases. The V and J ends lost 5 bases and 4 bases, in that order; junction bases with no gene match: 6. From germline, CDR1 is SGHRS and CDR2 YFSETQ. This CDR3 has 15 amino acids. The CDR3 DNA follows: TGCGCCAGCAGAGGGACAGGGGGCGCGTTAGAGACCCAGTACTTC. Translating gives CASRGTGGALETQYF.

This clone was picked up one time. The J gene is TRBJ2-1, the V gene TRBV5-1; 14 nucleotides line up with TRBD2. After removal of 7 bases from V and 6 bases from J, the junction contained 6 bases not matched to a gene. This CDR3 is built from 15 residues. CDR1 SGHRS and CDR2 YFSETQ come from the germline V gene. The CDR3 DNA reads TGCGCCAGCGCTCGTGGGACTAGCGGGGGCAATGAGCAGTTCTTC. Its translation: CASARGTSGGNEQFF.

This chain uses TRBV7-9 with TRBJ2-5; D call uncertain. Germline V gene data show CDR1 as SEHNR and CDR2 as FQNEAQ (reference sequence). CDR3 length: 16 amino acids. V lost 3 bases to trimming and J lost 6 bases, with 20 bases between them. CDR3 sequence reads: CASSFVSSRGAQTQYF. CDR3 nucleotide sequence: TGTGCCAGCAGCTTTGTATCGTCTAGAGGCGCGCAGACCCAGTACTTC.

This chain uses TRBV21-1 with TRBJ2-2; the DNA was not compared with TRBD1, the D call given in the table. TRBV21-1 is a pseudogene locus. This CDR3 region has 15 residues. The CDR3 region has the DNA TGTGCTGGGCAAGGAGGGGGCTTGGATCCCGGGGAGCTGTTTTTT. It yields the protein CAGQGGGLDPGELFF.

This CDR3 is CASSFDGVSGQPQHF. The CDR3 DNA follows: TGCGCCAGCAGCTTCGACGGAGTCTCCGGTCAGCCCCAGCATTTT. The genes are TRBV5-1 and TRBJ1-5; D is uncertain. The CDR3 consists of 15 residues. CDR1 and CDR2 from the germline V gene are SGHRS and YFSETQ. V gave up 2 bases and J gave up 6 bases, with 15 bases separating them.

The chain carries TRBV5-4 and TRBJ2-7; D not resolved. V lost 1 base and J lost 6, with 8 bases in between. Germline CDR1 SGHNT, CDR2 YYREEE (reference sequence). The CDR3 has 12 amino acids. The CDR3 DNA reads as TGTGCCAGCAGCTTGAGAGGAGCCGAGCAGTACTTC. It yields the protein CASSLRGAEQYF.

The chain recombines TRBV24-1 with TRBJ2-6; 12 nucleotides line up with TRBD1. The V and J ends lost 3 bases and 3 bases, in that order; junction bases with no gene match: 8. CDR1 is KGHDR, CDR2 SFDVKD, per germline. The CDR3 runs to 19 residues. The DNA of the CDR3 is TGTGCCACCAGTGATGCCGGGACAGGGGGCGAAGGTGGGGCCAACGTCCTGACTTTC. This translates into CATSDAGTGGEGGANVLTF.

The chain uses TRBV18 and TRBJ1-1; 7 bases are shared with TRBD1. CDR1 KGHSH and CDR2 LQKENI come from the germline V gene. CDR3 length equals 14 residues. Losses at the gene ends were 6 bases for V and 7 bases for J; bases not matched to a gene: 11. The CDR3 loop reads CASSSTRGKGEAFF. The CDR3 coding sequence is TGTGCCAGCTCTTCAACCAGGGGGAAGGGTGAAGCTTTCTTT.

This chain joins TRBV1 and TRBJ2-7; TRBD2, as called in the table, went unchecked against the DNA. TRBV1 is deemed a pseudogene. The length of the CDR3 is 15 residues. CDR3: CTSSQRLASSYEQYF. The CDR3 nucleotides are TGCACCAGCAGCCAGAGACTAGCTTCCTCCTACGAGCAGTACTTC.

V is TRBV29-1 and J is TRBJ2-4; no clear D gene. The CDR3 extends over 14 amino acids. V was cut by 5 bases and J by 0 bases, with 11 bases left in between. CDR1 and CDR2 (germline): SQVTM, ANQGSEA. The CDR3 bases are TGCAGCGTTAGACTTAAACTAGCCAAAAACATTCAGTACTTC. This codes for CSVRLKLAKNIQYF.